This T cell receptor beta chain stems from a study of PD-L1 blockade in urothelial cancer. Whole-study context: Once treatment had started, blood was analyzed at 3 weeks (second dose) and again at 6 weeks.

The time point denotes: peripheral blood 6 weeks after treatment start. This table comes from immunoSEQ multiplex PCR, and its TCRdb copy is limited to in-frame clones, with some not included. The sample shows about 50,000 clones, 80% to 90% of them seen only once. Sample: PBMCs, taken around atezolizumab (anti-PD-L1) treatment. This TCR was sampled from a man between 70 and 80 years old with urothelial cancer.

The CDR3 is CSVGPGQVAQYF. In DNA, the CDR3 is TGCAGCGTTGGGCCCGGACAGGTTGCGCAGTACTTC. V and J are TRBV29-1 and TRBJ2-7; TRBD1 matches at 7 bases. The germline V gene has CDR1 SQVTM and CDR2 ANQGSEA. V lost 4 bases and J lost 9; bases outside the gene matches: 9. The CDR3 sequence is 12 residues long.